This T cell receptor beta chain was captured by sequencing in a study of neurological immune-mediated disorders. The sorted libraries drew on 950,000 to 1,000,000 T cells that were CD4+ or CD8+. The CDR3 covers 15 residues. Germline values: CDR1 DFQATT, CDR2 SNEGSKA (reference sequence). Unmatched junction bases numbered 5, after V lost 5 bases and J lost 0 bases. This clonotype showed up many times. In each sequencing run, over 160 million TCR-beta sequences were generated from 15-18 subjects. TCRdb re-called the 5' RACE reads through MiXCR, storing one row per CDR3 protein. Of about 39,000 distinct CDR3 sequences listed, 6.5% to 7.5% are singletons.

V is TRBV20-1 and J is TRBJ2-3; 10 nucleotides agree with TRBD2. What was sequenced was CD4+ T cells from blood. The sequence came from a middle-aged man in good health. For the CDR3, the DNA is TGCAGTGCTTGCCAGCGGGAGGGAAGCACAGATACGCAGTATTTT. This codes for CSACQREGSTDTQYF.